What follows are 3 T cell receptor beta chains derived from one specimen sequenced in a study of identical twins. TCRdb ran MiXCR on the 5' RACE reads and lists one entry per CDR3 protein. The sample consists of approximately 680,000 distinct CDR3 sequences, around 7.4% of them appearing once. These data were also reused for a study on yellow fever vaccine responses in identical twins.

The sequenced sample consisted of PBMCs. Receptors originate from a woman between 18 and 29 years old in good health.

This clonotype was seen ten or more times. The chain recombines TRBV7-6 with TRBJ1-2; no clear D gene. V dropped 2 bases and J dropped 5 bases, with 12 bases sitting between them. CDR1 is SGHVS and CDR2 is FNYEAQ in the germline V gene. CDR3 length: 14 amino acids. CDR3 amino acids: CASSLFEGSYGYTF. The CDR3 region has the DNA TGTGCCAGCAGCTTATTTGAGGGAAGTTATGGCTACACCTTC.

This chain uses TRBV12-3 or TRBV12-4 with TRBJ2-6, with D perhaps TRBD1 (5 bases). V gave up 6 bases and J gave up 4 bases, with 13 bases separating them. The CDR3 runs 15 residues. CDR3 region: CASSWTLTGANVLTF. CDR3 bases: TGTGCCAGCAGCTGGACATTGACCGGGGCCAACGTCCTGACTTTC.

This clonotype was detected ten times or more. The gene calls are TRBV5-1 and TRBJ1-2; D may be TRBD1 (5 bases). V was clipped by 6 bases and J by 6 bases, with 12 bases between them. Germline CDR1 SGHRS, CDR2 YFSETQ. This CDR3 spans 12 amino acids. The CDR3 is CASTPWGHGYTF. The CDR3, as DNA: TGCGCCAGCACCCCCTGGGGCCATGGCTACACCTTC.